The 9 T cell receptor beta chains presented below share a single source sample, sequenced in a study of T-cell reconstitution after alpha-beta-depleted transplantation in children. During its preparation, the TCRbeta library received unique molecular identifiers. MiXCR, run by TCRdb on the PCR reads, gives a single entry per CDR3 protein. The sample holds a few hundred thousand distinct CDR3 sequences; 10% to 13% are singletons and the top ten take 2% to 2.5%. The specimen was PBMCs from the stem cell graft donor, collected from the stem cell graft. Every receptor here comes from a human donor who donated a stem cell graft to a child with acute lymphoblastic leukemia.

With regard to this clonotype: This clone may be a read error of a much larger clone one base away. The V call is TRBV4-3, the J call TRBJ2-2, with 8 bases fitting TRBD1. Germline loops: CDR1 LGHNA, CDR2 YSLEER. The CDR3 runs to 14 residues. J was trimmed by 5 bases and V by 2 bases; bases with no gene match: 1. The CDR3 sequence is CASSQNRGTGELFF. The CDR3 bases are TGCGCCAGCAGCCAAAACAGGGGGACCGGGGAGCTGTTTTTT.

The chain combines TRBV18 with TRBJ1-4; D is unresolved. This CDR3 has 13 residues. CDR1 is KGHSH, CDR2 LQKENI, per germline. Trimming removed 4 bases at V and 7 bases at J, with 10 bases between. CDR3 in amino acids: CASSLTGFEKLFF. DNA of the CDR3: TGTGCCAGCTCACTCACGGGGTTTGAAAAACTGTTTTTT.

CDR3 sequence: CSVARGTRPETQYF. The CDR3 coding sequence is TGCAGCGTTGCTCGGGGGACCCGTCCAGAGACCCAGTACTTC. V is TRBV29-1 and J is TRBJ2-5, with D possibly matching TRBD2 (6 bases). CDR1 and CDR2 from the germline V gene are SQVTM and ANQGSEA. This CDR3 contains 14 residues. V was cut by 4 bases and J by 4 bases, with 16 bases left in between.

The chain carries TRBV4-3 and TRBJ2-5; 7 bases are a match to TRBD2. CDR3 length: 15 amino acids. The V gene's germline CDR1 is LGHNA and CDR2 YSLEER. Losses at the gene ends were 0 bases for V and 5 bases for J; bases not matched to a gene: 6. Written as DNA, the CDR3 is TGCGCCAGCAGCCAAGATCGGGCGGGAGAGGAGACCCAGTACTTC. Translated, it gives CASSQDRAGEETQYF.

About this clonotype: The junction shows a germline mismatch at one end, possibly a read error. J is TRBJ2-7 and V is TRBV5-1; 7 bases match TRBD1. This CDR3 has 12 amino acids. Germline V gene sequence: CDR1 SGHRS, CDR2 YFSETQ. The CDR3 is CASSLEQGTLNF. The CDR3 DNA follows: TGCGCCAGCAGCTTGGAACAGGGGACGCTCAACTTC.

The V and J genes are TRBV5-1 and TRBJ2-2; D uncertain. CDR3 length equals 16 residues. The germline V and J ends were trimmed by 3 bases and 1 base, with 13 bases remaining between them. Germline V CDR1 and CDR2: SGHRS, YFSETQ. The CDR3 sequence: CASSSVGVLNTGELFF. The CDR3 DNA follows: TGCGCCAGCAGCTCGGTTGGGGTCTTGAACACCGGGGAGCTGTTTTTT.

This clonotype turned up a few times. The chain links TRBV4-3 to TRBJ2-7; D gene unclear. The CDR3 loop spans 15 amino acids. Trimming pared 0 bases from V and 1 base from J, leaving 10 bases between. In germline, CDR1 is LGHNA, CDR2 YSLEER. The chain's CDR3 is CASSQDFPGSYEQYF. As DNA, the CDR3 is TGCGCCAGCAGCCAAGATTTTCCGGGTTCCTACGAGCAGTACTTC.

The V call is TRBV5-6, the J call TRBJ1-1; D is undetermined. Trimming took 4 bases from V and 4 from J, leaving 8 bases between them. The CDR3 is 12 residues long. CDR1 and CDR2 (germline): SGHDT, YYEEEE. The CDR3: CASSRVRTEAFF. In DNA, the CDR3 is TGTGCCAGCAGCAGGGTACGCACTGAAGCTTTCTTT.

The chain employs TRBV7-2 and TRBJ2-3, with TRBD2 as a possible D gene (6 bases). Deletions cut 2 bases from V and 4 bases from J, with 13 bases between. The CDR3 contains 15 residues. Germline V CDR1 and CDR2: SGHTA, FQGNSA. CDR3 residues: CASSLLGASADTQYF. The CDR3, as DNA: TGTGCCAGCAGCTTACTCGGGGCTAGCGCAGATACGCAGTATTTT.